This TCR beta chain was captured in a study of blood T cell repertoires in COVID-19. On the study more broadly: The United States, Italy and Spain were the sources of the acute and convalescent COVID-19 samples. T cells, B-cell-depleted T cells, or PBMCs provided the cDNA or gDNA that served as material.

Libraries were prepared by immunoSEQ multiplex PCR; TCRdb keeps only in-frame clonotypes and omits some of them. This sample has fewer than 700,000 clones; about 89% occur once, and the top ten carry 7.8%. The specimen was peripheral blood. The receptor's source is a woman between 45 and 60 years old with COVID-19, enrolled during active disease.

The CDR3 bases are TGTGCCAGCAGATACGGACAGGGTTCGGGCTATGGCTACACCTTC. Its translation is CASRYGQGSGYGYTF. The chain links TRBV7-9 to TRBJ1-2, with TRBD1 identical over 8 bases. Germline V gene data show CDR1 as SEHNR and CDR2 as FQNEAQ (reference sequence). Trimming at V came to 6 bases and at J to 4 bases, leaving 10 bases not matched to a gene. CDR3 length: 15 amino acids.